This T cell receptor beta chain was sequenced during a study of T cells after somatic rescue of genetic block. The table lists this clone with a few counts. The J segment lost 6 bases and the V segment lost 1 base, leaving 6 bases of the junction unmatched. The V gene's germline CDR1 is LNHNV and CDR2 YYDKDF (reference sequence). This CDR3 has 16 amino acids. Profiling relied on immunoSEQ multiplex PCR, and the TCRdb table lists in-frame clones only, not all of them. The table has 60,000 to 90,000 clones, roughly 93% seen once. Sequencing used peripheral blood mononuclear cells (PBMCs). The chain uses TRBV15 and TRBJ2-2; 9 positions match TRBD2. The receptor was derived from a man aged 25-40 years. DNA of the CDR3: TGTGCCACCAGCAGAGTTGGTAGCGGGAGACCCGGGGAGCTGTTTTTT. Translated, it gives CATSRVGSGRPGELFF.